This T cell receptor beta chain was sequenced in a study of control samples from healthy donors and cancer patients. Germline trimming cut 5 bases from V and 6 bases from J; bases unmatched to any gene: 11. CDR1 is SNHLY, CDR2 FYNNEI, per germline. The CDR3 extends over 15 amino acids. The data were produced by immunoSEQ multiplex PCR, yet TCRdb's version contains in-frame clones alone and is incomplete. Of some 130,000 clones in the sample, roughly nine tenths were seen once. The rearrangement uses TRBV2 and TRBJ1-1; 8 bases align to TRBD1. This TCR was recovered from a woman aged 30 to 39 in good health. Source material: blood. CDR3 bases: TGTGCCAGCAGTATAATCCAGGGGGCGATGGCTGAAGCTTTCTTT. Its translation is CASSIIQGAMAEAFF. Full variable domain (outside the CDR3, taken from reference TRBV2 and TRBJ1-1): EPEVTQTPSHQVTQMGQEVILRCVPISNHLYFYWYRQILGQKVEFLVSFYNNEISEKSEIFDDQFSVERPDGSNFTLKIRSTKLEDSAMYFCASSIIQGAMAEAFFGQGTRLTVV.